Each of the 15 T cell receptor beta chains below was sequenced from the same sample in a study of T cell clones after liver transplantation. Sequencing used immunoSEQ multiplex PCR; TCRdb keeps in-frame clones, though not all of them. The sample includes tens of thousands of clones, 70% to 90% of them seen just once. The starting material was CD4+ T cells from blood, obtained at the 22-month timepoint. Receptor source: a human patient who received a liver transplant. Some T cells may be provided by the graft donor.

The chain is built from TRBV2 and TRBJ2-3; TRBD2 is a possible D gene (6 bases). The ends were cut back, 5 bases at V and 7 bases at J, with 16 bases in the middle. This CDR3 is built from 14 residues. Germline values: CDR1 SNHLY, CDR2 FYNNEI. The CDR3 region has the DNA TGTGCCAGCAGTCCCATGGCAGGGAGGTATACGCAGTATTTT. This translates into CASSPMAGRYTQYF.

This clone was observed a few times. The chain has TRBV6-5 and TRBJ2-7; D ambiguous. V was trimmed by 6 bases and J by 8 bases, leaving 14 bases between them. The CDR3 loop spans 12 amino acids. From germline, CDR1 is MNHEY and CDR2 SVGAGI. CDR3 nucleotides: TGTGCCAGCAGCAAACGTAATAGCAAGCAGTACTTC. Its translation: CASSKRNSKQYF.

The CDR3, as DNA: TGTGCCAGCAGCTCGACAGGGGAAGGAAACACCATATATTTT. Protein: CASSSTGEGNTIYF. This rearrangement joins TRBV11-2 to TRBJ1-3, with 8 bases identical to TRBD1. CDR1 is SGHAT and CDR2 is FQNNGV in the germline V gene. The CDR3 runs to 14 residues. The V gene end was trimmed by 4 bases and the J gene end by 4 bases; junction bases not matched to a gene: 3. Full variable domain (remainder filled in from reference TRBV11-2 and TRBJ1-3): EAGVAQSPRYKIIEKRQSVAFWCNPISGHATLYWYQQILGQGPKLLIQFQNNGVVDDSQLPKDRFSAERLKGVDSTLKIQPAKLEDSAVYLCASSSTGEGNTIYFGEGSWLTVV.

This clone was seen only a few times. The CDR3 region is CASSSRGEAQYF. As DNA, the CDR3 is TGCGCCAGCAGCTCGAGGGGGGAGGCGCAGTATTTT. The chain combines TRBV5-1 with TRBJ2-3; D is tentatively TRBD1 or TRBD2 (6 bases each). CDR1 SGHRS and CDR2 YFSETQ come from the germline V gene. V lost 3 bases and J 10 bases, leaving 12 bases between the germline ends. This CDR3 has 12 residues.

The chain employs TRBV9 and TRBJ2-5; D not certain. Germline assignment: CDR1 SGDLS and CDR2 YYNGEE. V lost 4 bases, J lost 5 bases, and 9 bases lay in between. This CDR3 is built from 12 residues. The CDR3 is CASSPLGETQYF. In DNA form, the CDR3 reads TGTGCCAGCAGCCCCCTGGGGGAGACCCAGTACTTC.

J is TRBJ2-3 and V is TRBV7-2; TRBD2 matches 8 bases. The CDR3 extends over 16 amino acids. Trimming cost V 3 bases and J 2 bases; bases outside gene matches: 7. CDR1 is SGHTA, CDR2 FQGNSA, per germline. The CDR3 is CASSLRTSGTTDTQYF. CDR3 bases: TGTGCCAGCAGCTTGCGTACTAGCGGAACCACAGATACGCAGTATTTT.

V is TRBV19 and J is TRBJ2-1; 9 bases line up with TRBD1. The CDR3 totals 13 residues. Germline-derived CDR1 and CDR2 are LNHDA and SQIVND (reference sequence). Trimming cost V 3 bases and J 10 bases; bases outside gene matches: 4. CDR3 nucleotide sequence: TGTGCCAGTAGTATGGGACAGGGACGGGAGCAGTTCTTC. Its protein is CASSMGQGREQFF.

The rearrangement joins TRBV9 to TRBJ2-3, with 7 positions matching TRBD2. The ends lost 0 bases at V and 2 bases at J; junction bases unmatched: 3. CDR3 size: 15 residues. Germline CDR1 is SGDLS and CDR2 is YYNGEE. CDR3 bases: TGTGCCAGCAGCGTAGGACTAGCCGTCACAGATACGCAGTATTTT. Encoded protein: CASSVGLAVTDTQYF.

The V gene is TRBV5-1, the J gene TRBJ2-6; TRBD1 aligns across 7 bases. This CDR3 region has 19 residues. V shed 0 bases and J 4 bases; nucleotides not matched to a gene: 13. Germline assignment: CDR1 SGHRS and CDR2 YFSETQ. This chain's CDR3 is CASSLAAARGLGGANVLTF. CDR3 coding DNA: TGCGCCAGCAGCTTGGCCGCGGCCAGGGGGTTGGGCGGGGCCAACGTCCTGACTTTC.

The chain links TRBV7-3 to TRBJ1-1; no definite D call. This CDR3 region has 13 residues. CDR1 and CDR2 from the germline V gene are SGHTA and FQGTGA. The ends were cut back, 2 bases at V and 1 base at J, with 5 bases in the middle. CDR3 DNA: TGTGCCAGCAGCTTAGCAGGGAACACTGAAGCTTTCTTT. Its translation: CASSLAGNTEAFF. Complete variable domain (other parts from reference TRBV7-3 and TRBJ1-1): GAGVSQTPSNKVTEKGKYVELRCDPISGHTALYWYRQSLGQGPEFLIYFQGTGAADDSGLPNDRFFAVRPEGSVSTLKIQRTERGDSAVYLCASSLAGNTEAFFGQGTRLTVV.

The chain links TRBV5-5 to TRBJ1-4, with D uncertain. Germline V gene sequence: CDR1 SGHKS, CDR2 YYEKEE (reference sequence). The CDR3 loop spans 16 amino acids. The V end was cut by 0 bases, the J end by 8 bases, with 17 bases between. The CDR3 nucleotides are TGTGCCAGCAGCTTGGAGGCCAGGAAGGGTTGGGAAAAACTGTTTTTT. Protein sequence: CASSLEARKGWEKLFF. The full variable domain, completed using reference TRBV5-5 and TRBJ1-4, is DAGVTQSPTHLIKTRGQQVTLRCSPISGHKSVSWYQQVLGQGPQFIFQYYEKEERGRGNFPDRFSARQFPNYSSELNVNALLLGDSALYLCASSLEARKGWEKLFFGSGTQLSVL.

The chain joins TRBV10-3 to TRBJ1-5; perhaps TRBD1 as D (5 bases). Germline V lookup: CDR1 ENHRY, CDR2 SYGVKD. The CDR3 loop spans 14 amino acids. V shed 3 bases and J shed 2 bases, with 8 bases lying between them. The CDR3 nucleotides are TGTGCCATCAGTGAAAGAGGGGGCAATCAGCCCCAGCATTTT. Amino acids: CAISERGGNQPQHF.

A single count supports this clone. This chain links TRBV14 with TRBJ2-1; the D is unclear. The CDR3 has 15 residues. V gave up 2 bases and J gave up 2 bases, with 10 bases separating them. Germline loops: CDR1 SGHDN, CDR2 FVKESK. Here the CDR3 reads CASSQRTAAYNEQFF. CDR3 coding DNA: TGTGCCAGCAGCCAACGTACTGCAGCCTACAATGAGCAGTTCTTC.

The chain couples TRBV7-6 to TRBJ2-5, with unresolved D. CDR1 and CDR2 from the germline V gene are SGHVS and FNYEAQ. The CDR3 length is 14 residues. The germline V and J ends were trimmed by 0 bases and 5 bases, with 10 bases remaining between them. Here the CDR3 reads CASSLAGSSETQYF. DNA for the CDR3: TGTGCCAGCAGCTTAGCAGGCAGCTCCGAGACCCAGTACTTC.

The rearrangement uses TRBV5-4 and TRBJ2-7, with D maybe TRBD1 (6 bases). V lost 4 bases to trimming and J lost 3 bases, with 11 bases between them. The CDR3 has 13 amino acids. Germline V CDR1 and CDR2: SGHNT, YYREEE (reference sequence). The CDR3 loop is CASSHTQGYEQYF. For the CDR3, the DNA is TGTGCCAGCAGCCATACACAGGGCTACGAGCAGTACTTC.